This is a list of T cell receptor beta chains from one sample in a study of T cell repertoires in cytomegalovirus infection. The antigens these receptors bind are not known. TCRdb used MiXCR to reprocess the reads, holding one entry per CDR3 protein. Of 750,000 to 900,000 distinct CDR3 sequences in the sample, 25% to 30% were seen once. The sample in question was cultured CD8+ T cells from PBMCs, obtained from culture after CMV antigen stimulation. These receptors came from a human donor in good health (CMV status not recorded). Some clones in this sample may be carry-over from other donors' samples. Both conserved end residues are part of each CDR3. D genes are given only for firm matches. The size entry is marked missing in some rows and otherwise reads once, few, many or a size class.

clone_size j_call d_call v_call cdr3_aa cdr3_nt
NA TRBJ1-3 TRBD1 TRBV4-1 CASSRPGQGSGNTIYF TGCGCCAGCAGCCGACCGGGACAGGGTTCTGGAAACACCATATATTTT
few TRBJ1-3 NA TRBV7-6 CASSLIGERWDTIYF TGTGCCAGCAGCTTAATTGGGGAACGTTGGGACACCATATATTTT
NA TRBJ1-2 NA TRBV6-1 CASSESGVNGYTF TGTGCCAGCAGTGAGTCCGGGGTTAATGGCTACACCTTC
few TRBJ1-4 TRBD1 TRBV12-3/TRBV12-4 CASSGGQINEKLFF TGTGCCAGCAGTGGGGGACAGATTAATGAAAAACTGTTTTTT
NA TRBJ2-1 NA TRBV7-6 CASSLEADSSYNEQFF TGTGCCAGCAGCTTAGAAGCAGATAGCTCCTACAATGAGCAGTTCTTC
few TRBJ2-2 NA TRBV6-2/TRBV6-3 CASSYVAGITGELFF TGTGCCAGCAGTTACGTGGCGGGAATTACCGGGGAGCTGTTTTTT
NA TRBJ1-2 NA TRBV25-1 CASSDPGYGYTF TGTGCCAGCAGTGATCCGGGGTATGGCTACACCTTC
NA TRBJ2-5 TRBD2 TRBV20-1 CSASLAGELGGETQYF TGCAGTGCTAGTTTAGCGGGGGAGCTCGGTGGGGAGACCCAGTACTTC
NA TRBJ2-6 TRBD1 TRBV12-3/TRBV12-4 CASTKQGARHVLTF TGTGCCAGCACCAAACAGGGGGCTCGTCACGTCCTGACTTTC
NA TRBJ1-5 TRBD1 TRBV7-9 CASSGGQGVQHF TGTGCCAGCAGCGGGGGACAGGGGGTGCAACATTTT
NA TRBJ2-7 NA TRBV5-1 CASSVSAYEQYF TGCGCCAGCAGCGTTTCGGCGTACGAGCAGTACTTC
NA TRBJ1-4 NA TRBV5-4 CASSEGPGSNEKLFF TGTGCCAGCAGCGAAGGACCGGGGAGTAATGAAAAACTGTTTTTT
NA TRBJ2-2 TRBD2 TRBV7-9 CASSLLLAANTGELFF TGTGCCAGCAGCTTACTTCTAGCGGCCAACACCGGGGAGCTGTTTTTT
NA TRBJ1-4 NA TRBV6-1 CASTLGVEIRGNEKLFF TGTGCCAGCACCCTGGGGGTCGAGATAAGAGGAAATGAAAAACTGTTTTTT
once TRBJ1-1 TRBD1 TRBV19 CASSIGRTGEAFF TGTGCCAGTAGTATAGGTCGGACAGGGGAAGCTTTCTTT
NA TRBJ2-5 NA TRBV19 CASSPGGWQETQYF TGTGCCAGTAGTCCGGGGGGCTGGCAAGAGACCCAGTACTTC
NA TRBJ2-4 NA TRBV7-9 CASRYLDWAFVNIQYF TGTGCCAGCAGATACTTAGACTGGGCTTTTGTAAACATTCAGTACTTC
NA TRBJ2-1 NA TRBV7-2 CALRRGGLHNEQFF TGTGCCCTCAGGAGGGGGGGCCTACACAATGAGCAGTTCTTC
NA TRBJ2-4 NA TRBV20-1 CSAREERGGTKNIQYF TGCAGTGCTAGAGAGGAGAGGGGCGGAACCAAAAACATTCAGTACTTC
many TRBJ1-4 NA TRBV27 CASSLTAATNEKLFF TGTGCCAGCAGTTTAACAGCTGCAACTAATGAAAAACTGTTTTTT
NA TRBJ2-3 NA TRBV15 CATSRDLEDSTDTQYF TGTGCCACCAGCAGAGATCTGGAGGATAGCACAGATACGCAGTATTTT
NA TRBJ2-2 TRBD2 TRBV7-6 CASSLGLAGDNYTGELFF TGTGCCAGCAGCCTGGGACTAGCGGGGGATAATTACACCGGGGAGCTGTTTTTT
NA TRBJ2-7 TRBD1 TRBV6-5 CASSFETGGYEQYF TGTGCCAGCAGTTTCGAGACAGGGGGCTACGAGCAGTACTTC
NA TRBJ2-3 NA TRBV6-2/TRBV6-3 CASGGAGLLTDTQYF TGTGCCAGCGGGGGGGCGGGCCTCCTCACAGATACGCAGTATTTT
many TRBJ2-1 TRBD2 TRBV5-8 CASSPGGWNEQFF TGTGCCAGCAGCCCGGGAGGGTGGAATGAGCAGTTCTTC
NA TRBJ1-3 TRBD1 TRBV13 CASSLPDRERNTIYF TGTGCCAGCAGCTTACCCGACAGGGAGAGAAACACCATATATTTT
many TRBJ1-5 NA TRBV7-2 CASSPTGGKDQPQHF TGTGCCAGCAGTCCGACGGGTGGGAAGGATCAGCCCCAGCATTTT
NA TRBJ2-5 NA TRBV27 CASSLIRTSQETQYF TGTGCCAGCAGTTTAATTCGGACATCACAAGAGACCCAGTACTTC
few TRBJ2-3 NA TRBV12-3/TRBV12-4 CASSLRDGTDTQYF TGTGCCAGCAGTCTCCGGGACGGCACAGATACGCAGTATTTT
NA TRBJ2-4 NA TRBV6-1 CATEAYQDRKNIQYF TGTGCCACGGAGGCGTACCAGGACCGTAAAAACATTCAGTACTTC
few TRBJ2-4 NA TRBV7-9 CASSSQRAPLAKNIQYF TGTGCCAGCAGCTCCCAAAGGGCACCACTAGCCAAAAACATTCAGTACTTC
few TRBJ2-3 NA TRBV7-6 CASSFPSTHTDTQYF TGTGCCAGCAGCTTCCCTTCGACACACACAGATACGCAGTATTTT
NA TRBJ1-2 NA TRBV5-4 CASSPKVDYGYTF TGTGCCAGCAGCCCAAAGGTGGACTATGGCTACACCTTC
NA TRBJ1-3 NA TRBV12-3/TRBV12-4 CASIRQDFSGNTIYF TGTGCCAGCATACGACAGGATTTCTCTGGAAACACCATATATTTT
NA TRBJ2-1 TRBD2 TRBV27 CASSGGGLAGNEQFF TGTGCCAGCAGTGGGGGGGGACTAGCTGGGAATGAGCAGTTCTTC
NA TRBJ1-4 NA TRBV27 CASSFMGTEKLFF TGTGCCAGCAGTTTTATGGGGACTGAAAAACTGTTTTTT
NA TRBJ1-1 TRBD1 TRBV5-6 CASSLPGQWNTEAFF TGTGCCAGCAGTTTGCCGGGACAGTGGAACACTGAAGCTTTCTTT
NA TRBJ2-2 NA TRBV6-5 CASSYSMGEELFF TGTGCCAGCAGTTACAGTATGGGGGAGGAGCTGTTTTTT
NA TRBJ2-7 NA TRBV7-2 CASSWVTNEQYF TGTGCCAGCAGCTGGGTAACGAACGAGCAGTACTTC
NA TRBJ1-1 TRBD1 TRBV7-9 CASSSPTGGYEAFF TGTGCCAGCAGCTCGCCGACAGGGGGGTATGAAGCTTTCTTT
many TRBJ1-6 NA TRBV7-8 CASTGPKRSPLHF TGTGCCAGCACGGGCCCCAAGCGTTCACCCCTCCACTTT
NA TRBJ1-4 NA TRBV15 CATSSGEGGEKLFF TGTGCCACCAGCAGTGGAGAGGGAGGTGAAAAACTGTTTTTT
NA TRBJ1-6 NA TRBV9 CASSFFRGKRSPLHF TGTGCCAGCAGCTTCTTCCGTGGGAAGCGGTCACCCCTCCACTTT
NA TRBJ1-2 TRBD1 TRBV6-6 CASSHDRGDGYTF TGTGCCAGCAGTCATGACAGGGGAGATGGCTACACCTTC
few TRBJ2-2 NA TRBV7-9 CASSSSGRSITGELFF TGTGCCAGCAGCTCCTCAGGCAGGTCCATCACCGGGGAGCTGTTTTTT